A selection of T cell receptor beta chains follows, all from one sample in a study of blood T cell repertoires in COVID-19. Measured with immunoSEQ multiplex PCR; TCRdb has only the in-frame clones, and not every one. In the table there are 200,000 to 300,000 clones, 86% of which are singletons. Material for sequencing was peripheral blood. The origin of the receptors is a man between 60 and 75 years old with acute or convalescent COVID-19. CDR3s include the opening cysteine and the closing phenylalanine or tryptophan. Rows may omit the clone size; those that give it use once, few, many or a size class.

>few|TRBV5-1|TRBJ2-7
CASSLTGTSNEQYF
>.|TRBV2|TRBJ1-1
CASSEFLGGEAFF
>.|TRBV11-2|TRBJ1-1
CASSPGRGTAFF
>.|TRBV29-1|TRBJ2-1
CSAGGRAGEDNEQFF
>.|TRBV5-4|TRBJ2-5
CASSFRQGAYQETQYF
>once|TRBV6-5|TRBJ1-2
CASSYSTRQGDGYTF
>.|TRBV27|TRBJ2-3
CASSLERTDTQYF
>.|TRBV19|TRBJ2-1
CASTGTASGSDYNEQFF
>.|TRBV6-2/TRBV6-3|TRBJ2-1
CASSSGAGSYNEQFF
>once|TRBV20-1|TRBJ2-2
CSASQDRAENTGELFF
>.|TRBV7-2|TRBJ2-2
CASSLTGITGELFF
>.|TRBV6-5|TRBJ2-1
CASSNGPGQSQFF
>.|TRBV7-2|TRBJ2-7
CASSTQAGGLFEQYF
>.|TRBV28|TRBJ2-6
CASSSISGANVLTF
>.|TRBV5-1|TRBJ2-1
CASSGGGSVSYNEQFF
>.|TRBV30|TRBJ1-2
CAWRTRHGYTF
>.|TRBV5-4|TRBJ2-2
CASSLESGEGGELFF
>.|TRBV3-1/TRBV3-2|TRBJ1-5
CASSTGEQPQHF
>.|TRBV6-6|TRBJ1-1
CASSARDRNTEAFF
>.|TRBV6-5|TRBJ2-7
CASSPPGHQYEQYF
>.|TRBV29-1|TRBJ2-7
CSAGGGVSEQYF
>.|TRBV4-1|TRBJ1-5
CASSQDRAGNQPQHF
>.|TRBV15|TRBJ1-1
CATSREPGASTEAFF
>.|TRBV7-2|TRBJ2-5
CASSNRETQYF
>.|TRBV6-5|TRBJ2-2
CASSLRQHTGELFF
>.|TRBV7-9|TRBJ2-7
CASSLDGTGAEQYF
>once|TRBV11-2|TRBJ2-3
CASSLEFWLADTQYF
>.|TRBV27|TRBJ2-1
CASSLSLTGGAEQFF
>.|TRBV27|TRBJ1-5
CASSRAGTNQPQHF
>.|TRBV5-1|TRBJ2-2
CASSFLPGLADTGELFF
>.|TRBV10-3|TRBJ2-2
CAITGGQITGELFF
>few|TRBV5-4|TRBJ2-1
CASSQPRAGVYNEQFF
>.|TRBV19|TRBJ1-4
CASRSRSTNEKLFF
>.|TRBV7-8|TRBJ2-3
CASSLGSGRGGTDTQYF
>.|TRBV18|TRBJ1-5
CASSPGRNQPQHF
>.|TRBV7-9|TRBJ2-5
CASSSTTGQGAAETQYF
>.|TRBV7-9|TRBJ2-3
CASSSRGLTGTDTQYF
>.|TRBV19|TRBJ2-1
CASRQDPALYEQFF
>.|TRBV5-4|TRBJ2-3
CASSLGPLSSGSTDTQYF
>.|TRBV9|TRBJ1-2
CASSEQGYYGYTF
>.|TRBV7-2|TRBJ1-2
CASSLASGDEGYTF
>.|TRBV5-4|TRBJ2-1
CASSPTSGKADEQFF
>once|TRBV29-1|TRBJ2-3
CSVVVGAGARDTQYF
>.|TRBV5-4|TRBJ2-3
CASSLDRGTDTQYF
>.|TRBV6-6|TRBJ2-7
CASTNRALNSYEQYF
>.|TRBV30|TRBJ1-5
CAWTGHRDNQPQHF
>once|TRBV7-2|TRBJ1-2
CASSLAVPTEGYTF
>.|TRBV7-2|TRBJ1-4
CASSPDRGNEKLFF
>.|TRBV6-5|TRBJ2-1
CASSPSTRINNEQFF
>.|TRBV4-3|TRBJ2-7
CASSQDALTYEQYF
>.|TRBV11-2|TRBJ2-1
CASSLEAGSAYNEQFF
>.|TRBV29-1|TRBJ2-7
CSVVQGTGDEQYF
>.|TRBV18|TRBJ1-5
CASSPGRGDQPQHF
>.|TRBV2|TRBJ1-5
CASRFQGNQPQHF